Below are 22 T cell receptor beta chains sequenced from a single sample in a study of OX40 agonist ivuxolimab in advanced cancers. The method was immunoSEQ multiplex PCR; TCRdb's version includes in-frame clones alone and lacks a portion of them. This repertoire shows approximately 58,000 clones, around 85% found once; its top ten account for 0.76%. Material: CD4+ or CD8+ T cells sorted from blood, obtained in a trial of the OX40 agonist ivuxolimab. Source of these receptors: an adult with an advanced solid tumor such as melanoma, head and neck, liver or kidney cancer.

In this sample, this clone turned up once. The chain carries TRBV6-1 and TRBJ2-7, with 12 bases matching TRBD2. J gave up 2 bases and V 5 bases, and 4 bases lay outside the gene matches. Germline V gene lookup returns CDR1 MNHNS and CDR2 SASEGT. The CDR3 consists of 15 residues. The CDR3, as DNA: TGTGCCAGCAGTCTAGCGGGGGGGCAGGCCTACGAGCAGTACTTC. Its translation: CASSLAGGQAYEQYF.

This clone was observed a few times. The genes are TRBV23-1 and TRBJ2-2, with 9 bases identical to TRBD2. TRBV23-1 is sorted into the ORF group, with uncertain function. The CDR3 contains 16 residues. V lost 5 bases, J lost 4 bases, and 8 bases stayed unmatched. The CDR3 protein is CASSGIAGVVTGELFF. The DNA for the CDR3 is TGCGCCAGCAGTGGAATAGCGGGAGTGGTCACCGGGGAGCTGTTTTTT.

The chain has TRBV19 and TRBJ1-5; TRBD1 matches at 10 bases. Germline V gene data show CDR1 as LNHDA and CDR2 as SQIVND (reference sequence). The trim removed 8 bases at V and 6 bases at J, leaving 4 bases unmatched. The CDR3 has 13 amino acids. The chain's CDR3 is CASGQGVVQPQHF. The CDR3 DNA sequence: TGTGCCAGTGGACAGGGGGTGGTTCAGCCCCAGCATTTT.

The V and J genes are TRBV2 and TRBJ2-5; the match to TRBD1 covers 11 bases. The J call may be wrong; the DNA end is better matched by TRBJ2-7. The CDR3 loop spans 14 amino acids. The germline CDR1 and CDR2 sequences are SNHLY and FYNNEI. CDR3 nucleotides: TGTGCCAGCAGACGGGACAGGGGGTCCTACGAGCAGTACTTC. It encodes CASRRDRGSYEQYF.

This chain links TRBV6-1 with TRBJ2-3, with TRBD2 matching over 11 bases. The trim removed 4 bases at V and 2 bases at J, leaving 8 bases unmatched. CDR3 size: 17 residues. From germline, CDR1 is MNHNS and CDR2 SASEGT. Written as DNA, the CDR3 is TGTGCCAGCAGTGCCGCTAGCGGGAGGTCGTTCACAGATACGCAGTATTTT. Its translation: CASSAASGRSFTDTQYF.

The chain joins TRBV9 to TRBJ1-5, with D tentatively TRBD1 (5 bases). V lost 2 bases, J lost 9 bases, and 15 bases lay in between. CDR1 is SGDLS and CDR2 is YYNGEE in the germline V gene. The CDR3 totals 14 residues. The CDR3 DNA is TGTGCCAGCAGCGTGGGTCCGGGGCCGGGGCCCCAGCATTTT. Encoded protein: CASSVGPGPGPQHF.

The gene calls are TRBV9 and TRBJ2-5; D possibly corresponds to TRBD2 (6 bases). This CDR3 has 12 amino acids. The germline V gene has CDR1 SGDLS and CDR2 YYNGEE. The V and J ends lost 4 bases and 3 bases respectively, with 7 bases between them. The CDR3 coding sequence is TGTGCCAGCAGCCCGGGAGAAGAGACCCAGTACTTC. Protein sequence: CASSPGEETQYF.

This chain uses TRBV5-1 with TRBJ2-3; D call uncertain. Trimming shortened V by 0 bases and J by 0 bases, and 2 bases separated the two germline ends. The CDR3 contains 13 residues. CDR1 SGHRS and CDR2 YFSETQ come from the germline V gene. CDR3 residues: CASSLDSTDTQYF. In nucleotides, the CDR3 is TGCGCCAGCAGCTTGGACAGCACAGATACGCAGTATTTT.

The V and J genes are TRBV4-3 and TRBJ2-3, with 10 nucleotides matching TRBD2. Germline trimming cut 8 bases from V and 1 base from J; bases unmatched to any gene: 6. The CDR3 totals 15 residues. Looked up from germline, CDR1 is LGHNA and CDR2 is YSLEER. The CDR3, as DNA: TGCGCCAGCTCCAAAGGGACTAGCGGCACAGATACGCAGTATTTT. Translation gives CASSKGTSGTDTQYF.

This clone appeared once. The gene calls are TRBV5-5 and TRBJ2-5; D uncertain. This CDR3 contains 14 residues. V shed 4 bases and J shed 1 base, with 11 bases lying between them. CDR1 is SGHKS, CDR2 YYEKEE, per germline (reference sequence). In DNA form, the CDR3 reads TGTGCCAGCAGCAGTACAGCCTCCCAAGAGACCCAGTACTTC. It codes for CASSSTASQETQYF.

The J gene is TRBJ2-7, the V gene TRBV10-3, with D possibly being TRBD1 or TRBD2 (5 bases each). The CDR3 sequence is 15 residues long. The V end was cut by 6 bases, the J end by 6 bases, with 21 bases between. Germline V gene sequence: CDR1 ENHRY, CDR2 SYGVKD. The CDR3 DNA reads TGTGCCATCAGCGGGACGGGCGCAACCTCGGGCGAGCAGTACTTC. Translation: CAISGTGATSGEQYF.

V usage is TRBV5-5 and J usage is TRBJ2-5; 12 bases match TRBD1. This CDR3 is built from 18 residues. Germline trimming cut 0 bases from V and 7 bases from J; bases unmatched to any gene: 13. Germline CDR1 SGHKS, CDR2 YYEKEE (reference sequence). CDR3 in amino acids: CASSLEGTGGSRSGTQYF. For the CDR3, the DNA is TGTGCCAGCAGCTTGGAGGGGACAGGGGGCTCTAGGTCTGGGACCCAGTACTTC. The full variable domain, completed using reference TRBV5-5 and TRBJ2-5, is DAGVTQSPTHLIKTRGQQVTLRCSPISGHKSVSWYQQVLGQGPQFIFQYYEKEERGRGNFPDRFSARQFPNYSSELNVNALLLGDSALYLCASSLEGTGGSRSGTQYFGPGTRLLVL.

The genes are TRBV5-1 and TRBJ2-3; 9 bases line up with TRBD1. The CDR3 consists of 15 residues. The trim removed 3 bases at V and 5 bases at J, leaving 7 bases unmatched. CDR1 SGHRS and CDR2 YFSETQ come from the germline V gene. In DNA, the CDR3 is TGCGCCAGCAGCTCACCGGACAGGGGAAGAGATACGCAGTATTTT. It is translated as CASSSPDRGRDTQYF.

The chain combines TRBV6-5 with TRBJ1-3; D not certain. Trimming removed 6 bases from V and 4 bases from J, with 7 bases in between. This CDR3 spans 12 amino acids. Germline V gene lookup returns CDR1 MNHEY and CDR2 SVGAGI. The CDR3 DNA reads TGTGCCAGCAGGGGAGGAGGAAACACCATATATTTT. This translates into CASRGGGNTIYF.

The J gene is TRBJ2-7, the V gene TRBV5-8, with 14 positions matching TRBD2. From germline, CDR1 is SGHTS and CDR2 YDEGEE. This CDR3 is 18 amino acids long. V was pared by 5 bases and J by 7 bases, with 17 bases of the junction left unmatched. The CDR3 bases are TGTGCCAGCAGGGGTCCGACTTCTCCGGGACTAGCGGGAGTTGAGCAGTACTTC. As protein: CASRGPTSPGLAGVEQYF.

In nucleotides, the CDR3 is TGTGCCAGCAGCTTAGGAGCGGGAGGTGGCAATGAGCAGTTCTTC. It encodes CASSLGAGGGNEQFF. The chain couples TRBV11-3 to TRBJ2-1, with 9 bases lining up with TRBD2. The CDR3 is 15 residues long. Per the germline V gene, CDR1 is SGHNT and CDR2 is YENEEA. Trimming took 1 base from V and 6 from J; bases not matched to a gene: 4.

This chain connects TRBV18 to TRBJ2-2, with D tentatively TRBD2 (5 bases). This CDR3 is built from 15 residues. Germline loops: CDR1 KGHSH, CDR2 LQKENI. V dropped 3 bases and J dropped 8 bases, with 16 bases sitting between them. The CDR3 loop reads CASSPTRSGTGELFF. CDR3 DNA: TGTGCCAGCTCACCGACCAGATCGGGAACGGGGGAGCTGTTTTTT.

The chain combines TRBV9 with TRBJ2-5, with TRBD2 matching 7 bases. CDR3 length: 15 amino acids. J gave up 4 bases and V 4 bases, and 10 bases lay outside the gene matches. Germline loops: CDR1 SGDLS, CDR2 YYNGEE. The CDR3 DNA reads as TGTGCCAGCAGCAGGAGCGGGATACGGGGAGAGACCCAGTACTTC. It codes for CASSRSGIRGETQYF.

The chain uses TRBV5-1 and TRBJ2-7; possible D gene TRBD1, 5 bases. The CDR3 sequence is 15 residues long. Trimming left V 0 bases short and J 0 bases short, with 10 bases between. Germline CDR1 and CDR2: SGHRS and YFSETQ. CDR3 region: CASSLDRSSSYEQYF. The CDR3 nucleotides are TGCGCCAGCAGCTTGGACAGGTCCAGCTCCTACGAGCAGTACTTC.

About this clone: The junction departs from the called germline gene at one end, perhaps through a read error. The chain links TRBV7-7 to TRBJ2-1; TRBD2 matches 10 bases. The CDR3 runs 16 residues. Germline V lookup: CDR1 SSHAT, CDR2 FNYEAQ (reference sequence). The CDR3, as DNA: TGTGCTAGCAGCTTAGCGCCCCTAGCGGGAGCCAATGAGCAGTTCTTC. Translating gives CASSLAPLAGANEQFF.

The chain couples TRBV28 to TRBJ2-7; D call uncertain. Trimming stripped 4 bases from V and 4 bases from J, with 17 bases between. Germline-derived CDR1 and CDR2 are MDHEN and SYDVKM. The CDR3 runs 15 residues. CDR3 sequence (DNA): TGTGCCAGCAGTTATCCCGAGCGCAGTAAGTACGAGCAGTACTTC. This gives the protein CASSYPERSKYEQYF. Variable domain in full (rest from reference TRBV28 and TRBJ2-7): DVKVTQSSRYLVKRTGEKVFLECVQDMDHENMFWYRQDPGLGLRLIYFSYDVKMKEKGDIPEGYSVSREKKERFSLILESASTNQTSMYLCASSYPERSKYEQYFGPGTRLTVT.

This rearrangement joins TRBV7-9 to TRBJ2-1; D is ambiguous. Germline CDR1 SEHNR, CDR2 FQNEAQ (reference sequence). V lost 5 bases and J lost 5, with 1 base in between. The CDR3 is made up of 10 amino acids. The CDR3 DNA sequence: TGTGCCAGCAGCCACAATGAGCAGTTCTTC. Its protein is CASSHNEQFF.